This T cell receptor beta chain came from a study of low-dose radiotherapy and immunotherapy resistance in tumors. Study information: Intravenous cyclophosphamide at 200 mg/m2 preceded radiation and immunotherapy by one day, every two weeks.

In its sample, this clonotype was seen once. Stated time point: after trial treatment. Treatment in this sample: LDRT plus nivolumab, ipilimumab, low-dose cyclophosphamide and aspirin (RACIN trial). Every donor was treated with nivolumab, ipilimumab, aspirin, low-dose cyclophosphamide and also low-dose radiotherapy. The CDR3 length is 19 residues. Germline CDR1 is SGHRS and CDR2 is YFSETQ. The trim removed 4 bases at V and 5 bases at J, leaving 17 bases unmatched. Primers used for first-strand cDNA, a TRAV- and TRBV-specific set, covered both alpha and beta chains. PCR amplification of the TCRs was performed with Phusion for 20 PCR cycles, and it relied on a constant-region primer together with a V-primer adapter. TCRdb recomputed calls from the reads with MiXCR, one row per CDR3 protein. The profile shows roughly 40,000 distinct CDR3 sequences, less than 30% of them singletons.

The genes are TRBV5-1 and TRBJ2-1, with 11 bases aligning to TRBD2. The sample in question was PBMCs, obtained after low-dose radiotherapy plus immunotherapy. The sequence derives from a male donor with prostate cancer. The DNA for the CDR3 is TGCGCCAGCAGCATACTTACTAGCGGGGGCGTAAAGGGGGACAATGAGCAGTTCTTC. As protein: CASSILTSGGVKGDNEQFF.